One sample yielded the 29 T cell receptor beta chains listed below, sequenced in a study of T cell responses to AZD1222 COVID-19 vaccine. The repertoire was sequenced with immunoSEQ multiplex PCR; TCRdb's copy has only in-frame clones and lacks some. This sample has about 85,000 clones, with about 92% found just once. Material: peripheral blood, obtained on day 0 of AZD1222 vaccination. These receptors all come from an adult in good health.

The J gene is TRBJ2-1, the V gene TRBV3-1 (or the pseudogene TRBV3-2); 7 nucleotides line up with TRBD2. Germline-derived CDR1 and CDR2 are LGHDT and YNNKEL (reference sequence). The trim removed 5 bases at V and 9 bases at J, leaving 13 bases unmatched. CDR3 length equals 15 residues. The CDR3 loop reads CASSARRVGEGEQFF. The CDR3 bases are TGTGCCAGCAGCGCCCGAAGGGTTGGGGAGGGTGAGCAGTTCTTC.

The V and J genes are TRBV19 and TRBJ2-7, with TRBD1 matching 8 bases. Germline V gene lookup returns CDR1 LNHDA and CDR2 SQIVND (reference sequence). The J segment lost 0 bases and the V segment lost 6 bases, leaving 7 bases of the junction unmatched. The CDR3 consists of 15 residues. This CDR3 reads CASRPGTGASYEQYF. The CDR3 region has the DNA TGTGCCAGTAGGCCGGGGACAGGTGCCTCCTACGAGCAGTACTTC.

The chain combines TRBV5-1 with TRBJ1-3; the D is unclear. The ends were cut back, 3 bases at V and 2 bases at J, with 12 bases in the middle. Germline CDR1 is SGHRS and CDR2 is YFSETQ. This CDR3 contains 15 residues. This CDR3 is CASSYGPAPGNTIYF. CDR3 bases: TGCGCCAGCAGCTACGGACCAGCCCCTGGAAACACCATATATTTT.

As DNA, the CDR3 is TGCAGCGTTCAGCCCACAGCAACCGGGGAGCTGTTTTTT. Protein: CSVQPTATGELFF. V usage is TRBV29-1 and J usage is TRBJ2-2; no clear D gene. V lost 5 bases to trimming and J lost 5 bases, with 12 bases between them. Germline V CDR1 and CDR2: SQVTM, ANQGSEA. The CDR3 spans 13 residues.

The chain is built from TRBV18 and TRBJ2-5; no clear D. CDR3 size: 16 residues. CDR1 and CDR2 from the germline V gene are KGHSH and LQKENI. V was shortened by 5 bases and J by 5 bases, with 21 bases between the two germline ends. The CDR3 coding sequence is TGTGCCAGCTCAGCTTCGAAAATCGGAAGTGGCGAGACCCAGTACTTC. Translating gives CASSASKIGSGETQYF.

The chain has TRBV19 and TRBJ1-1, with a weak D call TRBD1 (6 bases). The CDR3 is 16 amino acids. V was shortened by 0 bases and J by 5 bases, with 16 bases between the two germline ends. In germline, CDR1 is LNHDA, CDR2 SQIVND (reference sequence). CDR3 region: CASSIDLEGVRTEAFF. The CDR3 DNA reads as TGTGCCAGTAGTATAGATCTGGAGGGGGTAAGGACTGAAGCTTTCTTT.

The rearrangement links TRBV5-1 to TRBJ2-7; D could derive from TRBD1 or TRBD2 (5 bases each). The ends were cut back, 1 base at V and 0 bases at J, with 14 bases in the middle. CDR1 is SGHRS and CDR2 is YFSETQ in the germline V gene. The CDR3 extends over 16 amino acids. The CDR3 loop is CASSLLPSGTSYEQYF. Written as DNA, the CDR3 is TGCGCCAGCAGCTTGTTACCGTCAGGGACCTCCTACGAGCAGTACTTC.

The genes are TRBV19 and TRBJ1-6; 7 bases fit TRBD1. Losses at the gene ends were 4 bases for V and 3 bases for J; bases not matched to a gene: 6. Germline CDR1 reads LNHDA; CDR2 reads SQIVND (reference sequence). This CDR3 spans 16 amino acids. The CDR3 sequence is CASSTKTGFYNSPLHF. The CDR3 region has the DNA TGTGCCAGTAGTACCAAGACAGGGTTCTATAATTCACCCCTCCACTTT.

The CDR3, as DNA: TGTGCCATTAGCGGGAGTTTTGTTAATGAGCAGTTCTTC. It codes for CAISGSFVNEQFF. The J gene is TRBJ2-1, the V gene TRBV10-3; 9 bases line up with TRBD2. The CDR3 length is 13 residues. With 9 bases clipped from V and 7 bases from J, the junction kept 7 bases outside the gene matches. Per germline, CDR1 ENHRY and CDR2 SYGVKD.

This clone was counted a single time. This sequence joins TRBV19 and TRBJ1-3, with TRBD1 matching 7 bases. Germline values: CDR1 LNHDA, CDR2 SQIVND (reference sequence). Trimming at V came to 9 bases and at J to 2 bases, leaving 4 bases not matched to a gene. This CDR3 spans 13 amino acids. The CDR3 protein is CASWDSAGNTIYF. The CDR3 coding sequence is TGTGCCAGCTGGGACAGCGCTGGAAACACCATATATTTT.

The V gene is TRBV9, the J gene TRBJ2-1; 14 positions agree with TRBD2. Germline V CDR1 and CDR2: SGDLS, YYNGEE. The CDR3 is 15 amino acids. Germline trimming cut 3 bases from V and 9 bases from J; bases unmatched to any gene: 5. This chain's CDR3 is CASSAGLAGGFEQFF. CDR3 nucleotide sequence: TGTGCCAGCAGCGCCGGACTAGCGGGGGGTTTTGAGCAGTTCTTC. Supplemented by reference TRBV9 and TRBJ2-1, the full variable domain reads DSGVTQTPKHLITATGQRVTLRCSPRSGDLSVYWYQQSLDQGLQFLIQYYNGEERAKGNILERFSAQQFPDLHSELNLSSLELGDSALYFCASSAGLAGGFEQFFGPGTRLTVL.

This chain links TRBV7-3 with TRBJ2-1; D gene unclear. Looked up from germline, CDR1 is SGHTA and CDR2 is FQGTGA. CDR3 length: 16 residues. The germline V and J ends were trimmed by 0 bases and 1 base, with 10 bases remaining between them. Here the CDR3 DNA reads TGTGCCAGCAGCTTAACTAGCTCCTTATCCTACAATGAGCAGTTCTTC. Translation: CASSLTSSLSYNEQFF. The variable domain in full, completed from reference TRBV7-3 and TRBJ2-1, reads GAGVSQTPSNKVTEKGKYVELRCDPISGHTALYWYRQSLGQGPEFLIYFQGTGAADDSGLPNDRFFAVRPEGSVSTLKIQRTERGDSAVYLCASSLTSSLSYNEQFFGPGTRLTVL.

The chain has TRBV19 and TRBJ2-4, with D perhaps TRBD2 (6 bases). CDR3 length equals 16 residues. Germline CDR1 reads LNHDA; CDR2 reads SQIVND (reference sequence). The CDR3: CASRGFGLLQRNIQYF. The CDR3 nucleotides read TGTGCGAGTCGGGGTTTTGGACTACTACAAAGAAACATTCAGTACTTC.

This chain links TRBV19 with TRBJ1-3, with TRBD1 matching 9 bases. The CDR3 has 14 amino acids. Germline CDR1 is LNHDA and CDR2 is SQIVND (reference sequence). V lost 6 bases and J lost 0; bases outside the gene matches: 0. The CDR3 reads CASRDRGSGNTIYF. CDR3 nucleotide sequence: TGTGCCAGTAGGGACAGGGGCTCTGGAAACACCATATATTTT.

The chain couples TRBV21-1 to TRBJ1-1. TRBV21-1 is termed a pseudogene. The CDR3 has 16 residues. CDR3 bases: TGTGCCAGCAGCACCCGTGGGGGGGCGGCCGGCACTGAAGCTTTCTTT. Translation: CASSTRGGAAGTEAFF.

The CDR3 DNA sequence: TGTGCCACCAGCAGAGAACTACAGGGGAGTCAGCCCCAGCATTTT. This codes for CATSRELQGSQPQHF. The chain employs TRBV15 and TRBJ1-5; 7 nucleotides line up with TRBD1. V dropped 0 bases and J dropped 6; count of bases not matched to a gene: 5. The CDR3 is 15 residues long. Per the germline V gene, CDR1 is LNHNV and CDR2 is YYDKDF (reference sequence).

CDR3 protein: CASARGGGTDTQYF. DNA for the CDR3: TGTGCCAGTGCACGGGGGGGTGGCACAGATACGCAGTATTTT. The chain combines TRBV28 with TRBJ2-3; 8 bases match TRBD2. J was trimmed by 1 base and V by 9 bases; bases with no gene match: 6. The V gene's germline CDR1 is MDHEN and CDR2 SYDVKM. The CDR3 spans 14 residues.

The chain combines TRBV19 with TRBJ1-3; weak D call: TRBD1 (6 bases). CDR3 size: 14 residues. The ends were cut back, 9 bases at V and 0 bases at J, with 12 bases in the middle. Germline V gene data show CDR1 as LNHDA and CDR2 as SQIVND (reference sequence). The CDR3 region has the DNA TGTGCCAGCACACAGGGCCACTCTGGAAACACCATATATTTT. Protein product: CASTQGHSGNTIYF.

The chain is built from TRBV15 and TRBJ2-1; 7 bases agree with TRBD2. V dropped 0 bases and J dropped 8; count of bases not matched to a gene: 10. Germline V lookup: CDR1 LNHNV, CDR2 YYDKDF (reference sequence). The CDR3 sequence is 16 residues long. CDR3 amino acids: CATSRDRGDLGHEQFF. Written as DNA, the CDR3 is TGTGCCACCAGCAGAGATCGGGGGGACCTCGGCCATGAGCAGTTCTTC.

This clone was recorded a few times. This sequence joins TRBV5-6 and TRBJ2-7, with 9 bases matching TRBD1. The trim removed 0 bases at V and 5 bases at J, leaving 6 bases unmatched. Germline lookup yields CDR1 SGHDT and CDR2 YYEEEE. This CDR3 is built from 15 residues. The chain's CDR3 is CASSLADRGFHEQYF. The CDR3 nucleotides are TGTGCCAGCAGCTTGGCCGACAGGGGGTTCCACGAGCAGTACTTC.

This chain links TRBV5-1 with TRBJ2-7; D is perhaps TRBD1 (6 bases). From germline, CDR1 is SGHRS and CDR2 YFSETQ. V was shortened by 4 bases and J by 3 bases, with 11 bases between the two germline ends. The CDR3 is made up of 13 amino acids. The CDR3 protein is CASSVTGDYEQYF. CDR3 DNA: TGCGCCAGCAGCGTGACAGGTGACTACGAGCAGTACTTC.

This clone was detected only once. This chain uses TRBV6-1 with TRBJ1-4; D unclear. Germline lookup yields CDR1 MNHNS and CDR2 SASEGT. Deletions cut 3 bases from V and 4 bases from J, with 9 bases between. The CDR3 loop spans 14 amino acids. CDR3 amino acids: CASSEWQNNEKLFF. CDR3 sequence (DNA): TGTGCCAGCAGTGAGTGGCAGAATAATGAAAAACTGTTTTTT.

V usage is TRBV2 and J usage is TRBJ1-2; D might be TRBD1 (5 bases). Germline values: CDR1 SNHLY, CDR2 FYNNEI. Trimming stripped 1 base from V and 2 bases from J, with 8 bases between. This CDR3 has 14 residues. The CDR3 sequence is CASSEGRVNYGYTF. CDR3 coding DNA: TGTGCCAGCAGTGAAGGCAGGGTAAACTATGGCTACACCTTC.

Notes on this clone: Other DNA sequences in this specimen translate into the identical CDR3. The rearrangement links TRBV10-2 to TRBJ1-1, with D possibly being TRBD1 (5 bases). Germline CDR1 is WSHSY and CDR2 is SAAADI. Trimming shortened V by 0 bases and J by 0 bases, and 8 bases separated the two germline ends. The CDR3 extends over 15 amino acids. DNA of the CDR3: TGCGCCAGCAGTGAGTCGAGGGGTTTGAACACTGAAGCTTTCTTT. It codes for CASSESRGLNTEAFF.

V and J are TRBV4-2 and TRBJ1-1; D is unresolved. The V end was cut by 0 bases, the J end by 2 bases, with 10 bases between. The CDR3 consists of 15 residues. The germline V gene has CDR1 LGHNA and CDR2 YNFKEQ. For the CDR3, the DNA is TGTGCCAGCAGCCAAGATTTTGGCTCCAACACTGAAGCTTTCTTT. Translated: CASSQDFGSNTEAFF.

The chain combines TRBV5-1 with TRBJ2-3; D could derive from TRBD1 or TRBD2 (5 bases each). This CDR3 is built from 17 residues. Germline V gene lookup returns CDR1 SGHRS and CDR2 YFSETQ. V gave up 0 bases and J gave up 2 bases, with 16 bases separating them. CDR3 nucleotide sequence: TGCGCCAGCAGCTTGGGAGGCACCCGGGACCTCACAGATACGCAGTATTTT. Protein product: CASSLGGTRDLTDTQYF.

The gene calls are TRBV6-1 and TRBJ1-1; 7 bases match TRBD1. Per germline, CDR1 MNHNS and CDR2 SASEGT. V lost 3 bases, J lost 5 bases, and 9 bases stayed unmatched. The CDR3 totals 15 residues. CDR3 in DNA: TGTGCCAGCAGTGATGTGAGGCAGGGGGTAACTGAAGCTTTCTTT. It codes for CASSDVRQGVTEAFF.

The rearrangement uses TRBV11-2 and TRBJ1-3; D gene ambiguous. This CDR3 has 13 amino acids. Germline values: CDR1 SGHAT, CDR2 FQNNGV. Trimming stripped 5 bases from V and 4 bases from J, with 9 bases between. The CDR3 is CASSINSGNTIYF. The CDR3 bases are TGTGCCAGCAGCATCAATTCCGGAAACACCATATATTTT.

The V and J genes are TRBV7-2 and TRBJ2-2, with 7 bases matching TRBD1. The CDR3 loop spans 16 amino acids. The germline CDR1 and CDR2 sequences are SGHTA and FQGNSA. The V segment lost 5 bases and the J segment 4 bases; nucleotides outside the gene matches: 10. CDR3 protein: CASSKRQGRGTGELFF. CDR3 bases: TGTGCCAGCAGCAAGAGACAGGGCCGGGGCACCGGGGAGCTGTTTTTT.